Listed here are 4 T cell receptor beta chains from one sample, sequenced in a study of identical twins. MiXCR, run by TCRdb on the 5' RACE reads, gives a single entry per CDR3 protein. The data contain around 570,000 distinct CDR3 sequences, nearly 10% of them singletons. The same data also went into a second study, on yellow fever vaccine responses in identical twins.

The sequencing input was PBMCs. These receptors were taken from a young woman in good health.

This clonotype was observed at least ten times. V and J are TRBV2 and TRBJ2-7; D is uncertain. This CDR3 region has 12 residues. Germline CDR1 SNHLY, CDR2 FYNNEI. Trimming removed 7 bases from V and 4 bases from J, with 11 bases in between. CDR3 sequence (DNA): TGTGCCAGCACCTCTACCGGTTACGAGCAGTACTTC. Amino acid sequence: CASTSTGYEQYF.

This clonotype was observed at least ten times. The chain links TRBV12-3 or TRBV12-4 to TRBJ2-1; no reliable D call. CDR3 length: 11 amino acids. V was shortened by 6 bases and J by 8 bases, with 8 bases between the two germline ends. CDR3 residues: CASRDFDEQFF. CDR3 sequence (DNA): TGTGCCAGCAGAGATTTTGATGAGCAGTTCTTC.

V gene TRBV5-4 combines with J gene TRBJ1-1; unclear D gene. V lost 2 bases and J 2 bases, leaving 10 bases between the germline ends. There are 14 residues in the CDR3. Germline CDR1 reads SGHNT; CDR2 reads YYREEE (reference sequence). Written as DNA, the CDR3 is TGTGCCAGCAGCTTCGGGATGGCAAACACTGAAGCTTTCTTT. Translating it yields CASSFGMANTEAFF. Combining the CDR3 with reference TRBV5-4 and TRBJ1-1 gives the whole variable domain ETGVTQSPTHLIKTRGQQVTLRCSSQSGHNTVSWYQQALGQGPQFIFQYYREEENGRGNFPPRFSGLQFPNYSSELNVNALELDDSALYLCASSFGMANTEAFFGQGTRLTVV.

This clonotype was counted many times. CDR3 nucleotides: TGTGCCAGCAGCCGGGGAGGGTCGAACACCGGGGAGCTGTTTTTT. This encodes CASSRGGSNTGELFF. The chain carries TRBV7-2 and TRBJ2-2; 7 bases are a match to TRBD2. The J segment lost 0 bases and the V segment lost 5 bases, leaving 3 bases of the junction unmatched. This CDR3 is 15 amino acids long. From germline, CDR1 is SGHTA and CDR2 FQGNSA.